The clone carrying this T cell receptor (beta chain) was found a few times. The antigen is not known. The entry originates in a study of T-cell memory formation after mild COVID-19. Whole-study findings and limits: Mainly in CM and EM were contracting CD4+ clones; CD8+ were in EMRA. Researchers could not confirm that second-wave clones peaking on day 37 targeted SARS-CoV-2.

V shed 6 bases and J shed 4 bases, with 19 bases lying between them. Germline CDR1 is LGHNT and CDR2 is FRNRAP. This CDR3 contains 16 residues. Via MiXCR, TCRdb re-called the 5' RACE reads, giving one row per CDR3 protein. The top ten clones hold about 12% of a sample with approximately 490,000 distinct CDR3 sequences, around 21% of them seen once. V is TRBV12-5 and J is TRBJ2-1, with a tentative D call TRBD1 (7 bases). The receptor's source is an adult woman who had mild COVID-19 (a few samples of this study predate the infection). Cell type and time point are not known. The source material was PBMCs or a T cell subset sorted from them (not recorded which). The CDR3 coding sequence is TGTGCTAGTGGCCTAATGGAGGGGGCTCGGTACAATGAGCAGTTCTTC. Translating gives CASGLMEGARYNEQFF.